This TCR beta chain originates from a study of blood T cell repertoires in COVID-19. The CDR3 is 15 amino acids. V was trimmed by 6 bases and J by 7 bases, leaving 22 bases between them. In germline, CDR1 is MNHEY, CDR2 SMNVEV (reference sequence). Sequencing was performed with immunoSEQ multiplex PCR; in TCRdb, only in-frame clones are kept and a portion is missing. The profile shows around 120,000 clones, more than 60% of them singletons. This TCR was sampled from a woman in her 70s with acute or convalescent COVID-19. J is TRBJ2-7 and V is TRBV27, with D possibly being TRBD2 (9 bases). Source material: peripheral blood. The CDR3 DNA sequence: TGTGCCAGCAGCTCAAGGACAGGGAGCGGGAGGGAGCAGTACTTC. Protein product: CASSSRTGSGREQYF.